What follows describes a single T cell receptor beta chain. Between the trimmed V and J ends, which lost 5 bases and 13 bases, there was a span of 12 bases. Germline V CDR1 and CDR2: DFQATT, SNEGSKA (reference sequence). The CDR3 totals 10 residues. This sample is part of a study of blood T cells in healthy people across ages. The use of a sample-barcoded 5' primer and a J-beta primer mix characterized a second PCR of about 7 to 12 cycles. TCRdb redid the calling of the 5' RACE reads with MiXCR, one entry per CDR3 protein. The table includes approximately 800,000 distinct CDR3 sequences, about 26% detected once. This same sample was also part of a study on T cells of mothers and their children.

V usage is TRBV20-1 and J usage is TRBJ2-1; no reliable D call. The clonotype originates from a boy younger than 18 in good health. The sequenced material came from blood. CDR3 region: CSASRTDQFF. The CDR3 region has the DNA TGCAGTGCTTCTAGAACGGATCAGTTCTTC.